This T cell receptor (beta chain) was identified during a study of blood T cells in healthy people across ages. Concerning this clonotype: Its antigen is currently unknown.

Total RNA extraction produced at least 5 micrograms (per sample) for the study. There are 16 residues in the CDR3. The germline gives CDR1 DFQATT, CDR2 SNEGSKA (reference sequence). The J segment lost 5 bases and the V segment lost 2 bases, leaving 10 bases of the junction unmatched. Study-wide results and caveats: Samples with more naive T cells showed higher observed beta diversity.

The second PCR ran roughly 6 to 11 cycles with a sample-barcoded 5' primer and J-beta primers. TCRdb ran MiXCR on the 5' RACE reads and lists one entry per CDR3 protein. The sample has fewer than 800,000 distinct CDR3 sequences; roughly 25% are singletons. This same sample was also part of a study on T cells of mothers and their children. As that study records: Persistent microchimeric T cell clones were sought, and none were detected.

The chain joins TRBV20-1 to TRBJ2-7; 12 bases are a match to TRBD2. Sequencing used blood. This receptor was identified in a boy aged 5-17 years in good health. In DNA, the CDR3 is TGCAGTGCTAGAACCACTAGCGGGGGGCAGGGGGACGAGCAGTACTTC. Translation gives CSARTTSGGQGDEQYF.